This paragraph reports one T cell receptor beta chain. Its matching antigen is unknown. The sample originates from a study of T cell responses to AZD1222 COVID-19 vaccine. Study overall: Second-dose intervals near 4 or 12 weeks were combined.

Sequencing used immunoSEQ multiplex PCR; TCRdb keeps in-frame clones, though not all of them. There are about 190,000 clones in the sample; approximately 91% occur only once, and 0.75% to 1% lies in the top ten. Notes on the study in general: There were repertoire samples only from the period after the peak T cell response. Clonal diversity was possibly underestimated; the donors were predominantly white British and more often female.

CDR3 length: 17 amino acids. Germline CDR1 reads SGHRS; CDR2 reads YFSETQ. With 4 bases removed from V and 0 bases from J, the gap between germline ends came to 19 bases. The receptor was derived from an adult in good health. Source: peripheral blood, taken on day 0 of AZD1222 vaccination. The chain is built from TRBV5-1 and TRBJ2-5, with D possibly TRBD2 on 7 matching bases. CDR3 amino acids: CASSRGSGGHYQETQYF. The CDR3 DNA reads as TGCGCCAGCAGCCGGGGCTCGGGGGGACACTACCAAGAGACCCAGTACTTC.